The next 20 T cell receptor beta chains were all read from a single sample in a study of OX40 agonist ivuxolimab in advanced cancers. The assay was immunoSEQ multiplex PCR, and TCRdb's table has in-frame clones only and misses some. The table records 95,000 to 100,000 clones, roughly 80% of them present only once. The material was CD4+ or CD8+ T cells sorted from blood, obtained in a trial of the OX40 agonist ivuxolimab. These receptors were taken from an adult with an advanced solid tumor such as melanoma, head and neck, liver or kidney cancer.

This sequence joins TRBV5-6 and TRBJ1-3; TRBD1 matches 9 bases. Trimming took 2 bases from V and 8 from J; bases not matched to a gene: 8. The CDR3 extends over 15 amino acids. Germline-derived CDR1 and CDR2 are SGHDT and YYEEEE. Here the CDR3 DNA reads TGTGCCAGCAGCTTACCACAGGGGGCTGATGACACCATATATTTT. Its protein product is CASSLPQGADDTIYF.

The CDR3 loop is CASSMLLAGVGEQYF. The CDR3, as DNA: TGTGCCAGCAGCATGTTACTAGCGGGGGTTGGGGAGCAGTACTTC. V usage is TRBV7-8 and J usage is TRBJ2-7, with 11 bases matching TRBD2. Germline CDR1 SGHVS, CDR2 FQNEAQ. Unmatched junction bases numbered 10, after V lost 5 bases and J lost 7 bases. The CDR3 contains 15 residues.

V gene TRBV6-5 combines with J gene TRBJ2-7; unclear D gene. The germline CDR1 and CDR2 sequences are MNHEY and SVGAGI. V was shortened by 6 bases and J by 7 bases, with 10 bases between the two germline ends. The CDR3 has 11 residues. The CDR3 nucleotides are TGTGCCAGCAGCCCCGGCGTGGAGCAGTACTTC. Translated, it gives CASSPGVEQYF.

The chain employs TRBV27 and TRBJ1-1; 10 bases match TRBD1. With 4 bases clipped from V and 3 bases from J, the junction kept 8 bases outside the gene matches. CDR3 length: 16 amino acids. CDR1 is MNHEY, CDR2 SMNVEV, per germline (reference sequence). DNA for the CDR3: TGTGCCAGCAGTTCAGGACAGGGGGGTTGGGACACTGAAGCTTTCTTT. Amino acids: CASSSGQGGWDTEAFF.

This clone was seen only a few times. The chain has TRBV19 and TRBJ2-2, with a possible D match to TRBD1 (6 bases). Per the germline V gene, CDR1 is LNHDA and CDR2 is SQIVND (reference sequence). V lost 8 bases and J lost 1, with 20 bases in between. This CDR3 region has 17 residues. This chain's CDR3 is CASWGPRAGKNTGELFF. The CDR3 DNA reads TGTGCCAGTTGGGGGCCCAGGGCAGGGAAGAACACCGGGGAGCTGTTTTTT. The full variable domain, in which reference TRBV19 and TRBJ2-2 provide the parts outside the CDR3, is DGGITQSPKYLFRKEGQNVTLSCEQNLNHDAMYWYRQDPGQGLRLIYYSQIVNDFQKGDIAEGYSVSREKKESFPLTVTSAQKNPTAFYLCASWGPRAGKNTGELFFGEGSRLTVL.

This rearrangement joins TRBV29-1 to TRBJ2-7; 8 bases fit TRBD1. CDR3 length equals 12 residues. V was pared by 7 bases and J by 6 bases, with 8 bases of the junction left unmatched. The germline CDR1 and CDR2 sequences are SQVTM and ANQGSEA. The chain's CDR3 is CSAGTGLGEQYF. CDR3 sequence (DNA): TGCAGCGCTGGGACAGGATTGGGCGAGCAGTACTTC.

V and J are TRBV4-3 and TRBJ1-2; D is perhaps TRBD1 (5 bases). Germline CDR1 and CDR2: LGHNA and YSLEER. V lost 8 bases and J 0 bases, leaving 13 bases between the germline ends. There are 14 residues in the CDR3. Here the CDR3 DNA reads TGCGCCAGCCGGGGGGGAGCCCCTAACTATGGCTACACCTTC. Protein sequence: CASRGGAPNYGYTF.

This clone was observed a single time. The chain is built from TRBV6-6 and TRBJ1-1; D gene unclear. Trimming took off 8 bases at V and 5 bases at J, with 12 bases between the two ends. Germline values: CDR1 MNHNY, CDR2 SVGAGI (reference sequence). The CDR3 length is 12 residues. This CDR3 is CASRSQETEAFF. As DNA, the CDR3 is TGTGCCAGCCGGTCCCAGGAAACTGAAGCTTTCTTT.

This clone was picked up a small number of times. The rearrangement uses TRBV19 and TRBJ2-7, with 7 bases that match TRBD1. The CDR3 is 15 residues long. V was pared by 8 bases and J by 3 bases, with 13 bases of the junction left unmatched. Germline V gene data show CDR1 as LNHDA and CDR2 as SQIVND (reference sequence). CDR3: CASQYRGNPDYEQYF. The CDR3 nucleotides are TGTGCCAGTCAGTACAGGGGAAACCCGGACTACGAGCAGTACTTC.

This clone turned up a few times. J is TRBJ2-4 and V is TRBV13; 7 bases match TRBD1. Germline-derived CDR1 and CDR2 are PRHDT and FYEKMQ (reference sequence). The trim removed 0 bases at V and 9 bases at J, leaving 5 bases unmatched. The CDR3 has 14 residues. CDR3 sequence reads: CASSLGQGLGIQYF. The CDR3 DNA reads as TGTGCCAGCAGCTTAGGACAGGGGCTGGGCATTCAGTACTTC.

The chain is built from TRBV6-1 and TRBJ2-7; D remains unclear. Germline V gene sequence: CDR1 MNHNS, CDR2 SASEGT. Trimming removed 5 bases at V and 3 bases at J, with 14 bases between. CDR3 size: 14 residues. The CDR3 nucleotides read TGTGCCAGCAGTCGAGCTAGTTCAGGCTACGAGCAGTACTTC. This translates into CASSRASSGYEQYF.

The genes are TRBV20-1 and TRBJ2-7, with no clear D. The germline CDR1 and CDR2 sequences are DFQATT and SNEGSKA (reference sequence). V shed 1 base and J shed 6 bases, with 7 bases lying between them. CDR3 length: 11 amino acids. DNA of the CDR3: TGCAGTGCTAGAGGCGGCACCGAGCAGTACTTC. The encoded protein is CSARGGTEQYF.

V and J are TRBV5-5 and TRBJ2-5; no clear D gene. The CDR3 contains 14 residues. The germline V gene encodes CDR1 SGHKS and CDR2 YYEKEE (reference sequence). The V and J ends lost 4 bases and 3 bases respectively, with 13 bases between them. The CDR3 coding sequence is TGTGCCAGCAGCCTGCTGACACTTAAAGAGACCCAGTACTTC. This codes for CASSLLTLKETQYF.

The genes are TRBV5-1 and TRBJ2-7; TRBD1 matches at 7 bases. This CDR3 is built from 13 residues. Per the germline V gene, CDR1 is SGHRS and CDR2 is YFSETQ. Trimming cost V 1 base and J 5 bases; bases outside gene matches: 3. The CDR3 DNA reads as TGCGCCAGCAGCTTGTTAGGGGGCGACGAGCAGTACTTC. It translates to CASSLLGGDEQYF. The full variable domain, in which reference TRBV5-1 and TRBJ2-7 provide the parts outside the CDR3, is KAGVTQTPRYLIKTRGQQVTLSCSPISGHRSVSWYQQTPGQGLQFLFEYFSETQRNKGNFPGRFSGRQFSNSRSEMNVSTLELGDSALYLCASSLLGGDEQYFGPGTRLTVT.

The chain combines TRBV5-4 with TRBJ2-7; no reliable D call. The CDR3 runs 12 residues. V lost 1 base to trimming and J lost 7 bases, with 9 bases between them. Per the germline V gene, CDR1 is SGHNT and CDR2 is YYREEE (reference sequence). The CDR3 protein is CASSLNRWEQYF. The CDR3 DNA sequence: TGTGCCAGCAGCTTGAATAGGTGGGAGCAGTACTTC.

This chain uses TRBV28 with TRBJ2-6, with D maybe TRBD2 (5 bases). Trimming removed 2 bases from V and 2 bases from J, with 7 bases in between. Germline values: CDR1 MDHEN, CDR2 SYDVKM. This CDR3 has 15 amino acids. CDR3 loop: CASSLRGTGANVLTF. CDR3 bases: TGTGCCAGCAGTTTACGAGGGACTGGGGCCAACGTCCTGACTTTC.

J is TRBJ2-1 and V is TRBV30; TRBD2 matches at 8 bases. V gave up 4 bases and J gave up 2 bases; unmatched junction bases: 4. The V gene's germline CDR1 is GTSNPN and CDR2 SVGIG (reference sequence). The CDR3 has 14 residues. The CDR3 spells CAWKGAGAYNEQFF. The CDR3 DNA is TGTGCCTGGAAGGGAGCGGGAGCCTACAATGAGCAGTTCTTC.

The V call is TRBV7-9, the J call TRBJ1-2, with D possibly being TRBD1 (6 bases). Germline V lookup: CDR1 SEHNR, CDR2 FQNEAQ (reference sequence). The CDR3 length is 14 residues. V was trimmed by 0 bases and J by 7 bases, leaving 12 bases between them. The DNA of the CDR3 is TGTGCCAGCAGCTTAGCGGGCGCCAGGGGTGGCTACACCTTC. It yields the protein CASSLAGARGGYTF.

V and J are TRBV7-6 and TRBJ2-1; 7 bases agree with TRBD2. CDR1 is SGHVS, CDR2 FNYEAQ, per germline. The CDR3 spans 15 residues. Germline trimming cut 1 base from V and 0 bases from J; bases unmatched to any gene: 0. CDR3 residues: CASSLGTSSYNEQFF. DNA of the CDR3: TGTGCCAGCAGCTTAGGGACTAGCTCCTACAATGAGCAGTTCTTC.

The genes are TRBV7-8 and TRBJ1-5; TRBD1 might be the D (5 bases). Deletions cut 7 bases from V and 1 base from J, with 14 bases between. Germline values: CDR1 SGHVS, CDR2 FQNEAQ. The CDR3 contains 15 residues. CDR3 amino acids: CASTILGESNQPQHF. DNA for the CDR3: TGTGCCAGCACCATTTTGGGGGAGAGCAATCAGCCCCAGCATTTT.